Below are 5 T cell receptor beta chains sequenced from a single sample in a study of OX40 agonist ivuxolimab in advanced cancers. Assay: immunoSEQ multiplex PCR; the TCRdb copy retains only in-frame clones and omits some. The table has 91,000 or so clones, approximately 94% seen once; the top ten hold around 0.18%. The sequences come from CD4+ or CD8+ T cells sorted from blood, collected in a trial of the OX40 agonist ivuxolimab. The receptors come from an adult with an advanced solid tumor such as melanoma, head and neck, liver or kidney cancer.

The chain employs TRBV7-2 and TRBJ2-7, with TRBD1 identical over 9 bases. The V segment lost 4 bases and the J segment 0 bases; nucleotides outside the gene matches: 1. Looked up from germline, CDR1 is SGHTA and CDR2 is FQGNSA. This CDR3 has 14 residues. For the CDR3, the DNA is TGTGCCAGCAGCTCGGGACAGGGCTCCTACGAGCAGTACTTC. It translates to CASSSGQGSYEQYF. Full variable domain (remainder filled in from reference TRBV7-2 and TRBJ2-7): GAGVSQSPSNKVTEKGKDVELRCDPISGHTALYWYRQSLGQGLEFLIYFQGNSAPDKSGLPSDRFSAERTGGSVSTLTIQRTQQEDSAVYLCASSSGQGSYEQYFGPGTRLTVT.

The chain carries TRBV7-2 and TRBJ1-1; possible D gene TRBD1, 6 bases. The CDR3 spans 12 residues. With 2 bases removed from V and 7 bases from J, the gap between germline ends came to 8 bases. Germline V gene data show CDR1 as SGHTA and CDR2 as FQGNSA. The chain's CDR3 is CASSLRGGEAFF. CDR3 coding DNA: TGTGCCAGCAGCTTACGAGGGGGTGAAGCTTTCTTT.

CDR3 in amino acids: CASSGGGTGGVNEQFF. In DNA form, the CDR3 reads TGTGCCAGCAGTGGAGGCGGGACAGGGGGGGTGAATGAGCAGTTCTTC. The chain couples TRBV6-1 to TRBJ2-1; TRBD1 matches at 11 bases. Germline V gene data show CDR1 as MNHNS and CDR2 as SASEGT. This CDR3 spans 16 amino acids. V lost 4 bases and J lost 7; bases outside the gene matches: 9.

This chain's CDR3 is CASSLGQGTYEQYF. In DNA, the CDR3 is TGTGCCAGCAGCTTAGGTCAGGGAACCTACGAGCAGTACTTC. The gene calls are TRBV7-3 and TRBJ2-7; the D gene is possibly TRBD1 (5 bases). V was clipped by 2 bases and J by 2 bases, with 10 bases between them. The CDR3 contains 14 residues. In germline, CDR1 is SGHTA, CDR2 FQGTGA.

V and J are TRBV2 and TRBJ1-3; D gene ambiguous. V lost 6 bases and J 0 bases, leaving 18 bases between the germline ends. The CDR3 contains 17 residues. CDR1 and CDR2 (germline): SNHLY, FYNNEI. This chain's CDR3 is CASSKRWYAHSGNTIYF. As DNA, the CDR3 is TGTGCCAGCAGCAAAAGGTGGTATGCGCACTCTGGAAACACCATATATTTT.